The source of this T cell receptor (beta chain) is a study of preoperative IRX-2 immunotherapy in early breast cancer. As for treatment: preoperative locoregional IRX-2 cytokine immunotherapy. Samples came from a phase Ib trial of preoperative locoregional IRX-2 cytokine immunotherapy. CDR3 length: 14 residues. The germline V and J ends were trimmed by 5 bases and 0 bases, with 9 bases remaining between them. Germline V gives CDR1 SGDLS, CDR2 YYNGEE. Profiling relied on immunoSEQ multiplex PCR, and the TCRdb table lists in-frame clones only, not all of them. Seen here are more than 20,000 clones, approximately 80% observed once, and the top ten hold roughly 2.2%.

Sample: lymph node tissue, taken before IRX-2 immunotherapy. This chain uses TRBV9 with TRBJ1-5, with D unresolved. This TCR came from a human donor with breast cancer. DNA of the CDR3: TGTGCCAGCAGGTACAGAAGTAGCAATCAGCCCCAGCATTTT. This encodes CASRYRSSNQPQHF. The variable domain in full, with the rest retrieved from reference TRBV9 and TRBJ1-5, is DSGVTQTPKHLITATGQRVTLRCSPRSGDLSVYWYQQSLDQGLQFLIQYYNGEERAKGNILERFSAQQFPDLHSELNLSSLELGDSALYFCASRYRSSNQPQHFGDGTRLSIL.